This T cell receptor beta chain was observed in a study of human thymus T cells. Notes on the study in general: Apparent skewing of V and J gene usage characterized both thymic and blood repertoires.

The method was immunoSEQ multiplex PCR; TCRdb's version includes in-frame clones alone and lacks a portion of them. There are some 46,000 clones in the sample; around 94% occur only once, and around 0.12% lies in the top ten. On this clone itself: Its antigen is still unknown.

The V end was cut by 7 bases, the J end by 0 bases, with 16 bases between. There are 16 residues in the CDR3. CDR1 is MDHEN, CDR2 SYDVKM, per germline. Sequencing used blood. The TCR comes from a boy under two years old with a congenital heart defect but otherwise immunologically healthy. The rearrangement uses TRBV28 and TRBJ2-1; either TRBD1 or TRBD2 may fit D (5 bases each). The CDR3 DNA reads as TGTGCCAGCATACGGGTGGGGGTGAGCTCCTACAATGAGCAGTTCTTC. Its protein product is CASIRVGVSSYNEQFF.